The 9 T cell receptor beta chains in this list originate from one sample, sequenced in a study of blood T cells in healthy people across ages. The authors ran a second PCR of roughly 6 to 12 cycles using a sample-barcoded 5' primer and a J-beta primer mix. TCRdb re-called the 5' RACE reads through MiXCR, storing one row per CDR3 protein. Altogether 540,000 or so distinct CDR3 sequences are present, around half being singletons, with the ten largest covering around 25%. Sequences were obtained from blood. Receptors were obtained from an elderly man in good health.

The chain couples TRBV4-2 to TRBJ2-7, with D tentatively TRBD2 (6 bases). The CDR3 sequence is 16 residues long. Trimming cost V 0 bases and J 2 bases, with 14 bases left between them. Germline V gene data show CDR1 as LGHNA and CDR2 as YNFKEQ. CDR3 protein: CASSQDLTTGAYEQYF. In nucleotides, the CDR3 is TGTGCCAGCAGCCAAGATTTGACCACGGGGGCCTACGAGCAGTACTTC.

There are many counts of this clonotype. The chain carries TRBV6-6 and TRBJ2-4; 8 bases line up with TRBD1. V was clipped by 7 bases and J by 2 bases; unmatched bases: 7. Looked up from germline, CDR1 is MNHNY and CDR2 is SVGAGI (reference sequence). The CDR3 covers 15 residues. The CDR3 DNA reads TGTGCCAGCACCGATACAGGGGGATCCAAAAACATTCAGTACTTC. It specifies CASTDTGGSKNIQYF.

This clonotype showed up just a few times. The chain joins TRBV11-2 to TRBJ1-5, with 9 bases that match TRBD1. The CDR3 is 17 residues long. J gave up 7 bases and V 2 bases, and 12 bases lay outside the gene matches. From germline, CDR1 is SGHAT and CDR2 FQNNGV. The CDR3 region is CASSLRPSRDRDQPQHF. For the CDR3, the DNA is TGTGCCAGCAGCTTAAGACCCTCCCGGGACAGGGACCAGCCCCAGCATTTT.

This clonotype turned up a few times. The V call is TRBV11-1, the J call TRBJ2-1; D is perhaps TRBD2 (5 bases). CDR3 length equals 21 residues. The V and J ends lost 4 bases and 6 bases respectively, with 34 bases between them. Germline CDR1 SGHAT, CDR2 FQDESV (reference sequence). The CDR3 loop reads CASSSRSPPVYSPLESNEQFF. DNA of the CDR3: TGTGCCAGCAGCTCAAGGTCCCCCCCTGTGTACAGCCCACTAGAGTCCAATGAGCAGTTCTTC.

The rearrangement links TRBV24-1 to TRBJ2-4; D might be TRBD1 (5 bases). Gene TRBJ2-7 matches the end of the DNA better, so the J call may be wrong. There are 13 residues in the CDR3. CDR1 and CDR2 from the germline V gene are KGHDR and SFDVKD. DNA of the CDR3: TGTGCCACCAGTGATTCGACAGCCTACGAGCAGTACTTC. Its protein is CATSDSTAYEQYF.

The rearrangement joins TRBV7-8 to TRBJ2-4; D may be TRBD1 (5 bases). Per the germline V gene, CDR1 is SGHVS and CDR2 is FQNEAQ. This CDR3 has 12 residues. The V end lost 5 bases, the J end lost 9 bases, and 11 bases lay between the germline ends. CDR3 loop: CASSTPQGIQYF. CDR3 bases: TGTGCCAGCAGCACACCCCAGGGCATTCAGTACTTC. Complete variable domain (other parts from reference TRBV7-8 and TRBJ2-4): GAGVSQSPRYKVAKRGQDVALRCDPISGHVSLFWYQQALGQGPEFLTYFQNEAQLDKSGLPSDRFFAERPEGSVSTLKIQRTQQEDSAVYLCASSTPQGIQYFGAGTRLSVL.

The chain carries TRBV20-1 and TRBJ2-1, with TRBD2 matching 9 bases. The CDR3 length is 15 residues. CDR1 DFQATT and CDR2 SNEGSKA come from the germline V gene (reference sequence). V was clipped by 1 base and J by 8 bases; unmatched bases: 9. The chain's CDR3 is CSARGGLAGRYEQFF. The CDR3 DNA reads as TGCAGTGCTAGAGGAGGGCTAGCGGGGAGGTATGAGCAGTTCTTC.

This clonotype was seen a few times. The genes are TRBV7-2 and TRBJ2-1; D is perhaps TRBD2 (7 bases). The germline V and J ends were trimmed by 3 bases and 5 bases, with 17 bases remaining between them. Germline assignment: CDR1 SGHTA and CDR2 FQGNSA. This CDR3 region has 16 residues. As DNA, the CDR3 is TGTGCCAGCAGCTTTAATTGGGGGGGCGCCCACAATGAGCAGTTCTTC. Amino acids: CASSFNWGGAHNEQFF.

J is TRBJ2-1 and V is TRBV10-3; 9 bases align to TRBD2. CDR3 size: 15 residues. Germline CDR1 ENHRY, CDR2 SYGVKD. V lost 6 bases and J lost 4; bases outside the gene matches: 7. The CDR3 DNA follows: TGTGCCATCAGGAATAGCGGGAGCGAGTACAATGAGCAGTTCTTC. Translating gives CAIRNSGSEYNEQFF.